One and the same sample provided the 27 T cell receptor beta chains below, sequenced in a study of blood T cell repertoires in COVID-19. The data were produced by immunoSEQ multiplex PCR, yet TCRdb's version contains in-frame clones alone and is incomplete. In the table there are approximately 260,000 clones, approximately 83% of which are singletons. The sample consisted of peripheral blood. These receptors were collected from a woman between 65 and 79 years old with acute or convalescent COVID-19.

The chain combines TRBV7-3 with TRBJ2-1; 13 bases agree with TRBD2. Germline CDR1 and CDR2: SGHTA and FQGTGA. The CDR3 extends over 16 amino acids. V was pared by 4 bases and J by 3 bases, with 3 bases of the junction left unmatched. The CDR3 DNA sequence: TGTGCCAGCAGCTCTCGACTAGCGGGGGGCTACAATGAGCAGTTCTTC. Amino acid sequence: CASSSRLAGGYNEQFF.

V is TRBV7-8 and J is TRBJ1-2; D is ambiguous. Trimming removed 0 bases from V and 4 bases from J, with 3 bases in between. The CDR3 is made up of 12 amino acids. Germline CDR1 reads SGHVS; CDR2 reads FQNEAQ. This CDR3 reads CASSLAVYGYTF. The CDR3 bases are TGTGCCAGCAGCTTAGCCGTCTATGGCTACACCTTC.

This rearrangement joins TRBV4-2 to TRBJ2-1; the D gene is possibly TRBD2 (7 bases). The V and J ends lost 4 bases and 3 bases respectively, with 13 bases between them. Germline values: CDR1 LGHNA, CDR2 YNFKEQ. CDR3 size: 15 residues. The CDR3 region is CASSPRGADYNEQFF. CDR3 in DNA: TGTGCCAGCAGCCCCCGGGGGGCCGACTACAATGAGCAGTTCTTC.

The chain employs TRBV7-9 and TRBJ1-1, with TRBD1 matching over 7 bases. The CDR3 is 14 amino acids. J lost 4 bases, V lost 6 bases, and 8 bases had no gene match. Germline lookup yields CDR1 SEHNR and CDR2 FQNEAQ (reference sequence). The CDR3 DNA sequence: TGTGCCAGCAGGGTTACAGGGGCGGGCACTGAAGCTTTCTTT. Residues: CASRVTGAGTEAFF. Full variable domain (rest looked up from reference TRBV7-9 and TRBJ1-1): DTGVSQNPRHKITKRGQNVTFRCDPISEHNRLYWYRQTLGQGPEFLTYFQNEAQLEKSRLLSDRFSAERPKGSFSTLEIQRTEQGDSAMYLCASRVTGAGTEAFFGQGTRLTVV.

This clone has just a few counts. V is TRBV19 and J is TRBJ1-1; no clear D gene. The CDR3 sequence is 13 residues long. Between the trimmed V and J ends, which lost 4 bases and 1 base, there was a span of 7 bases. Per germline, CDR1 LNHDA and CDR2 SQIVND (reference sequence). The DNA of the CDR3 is TGTGCCAGTAGTAGAAGCGCGAACACTGAAGCTTTCTTT. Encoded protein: CASSRSANTEAFF.

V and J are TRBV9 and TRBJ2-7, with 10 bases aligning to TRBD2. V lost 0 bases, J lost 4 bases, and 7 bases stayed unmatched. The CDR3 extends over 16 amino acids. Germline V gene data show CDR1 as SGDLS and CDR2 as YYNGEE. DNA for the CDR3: TGTGCCAGCAGCGTAGGCTCCAGCGGGGGGGCTTACGAGCAGTACTTC. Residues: CASSVGSSGGAYEQYF.

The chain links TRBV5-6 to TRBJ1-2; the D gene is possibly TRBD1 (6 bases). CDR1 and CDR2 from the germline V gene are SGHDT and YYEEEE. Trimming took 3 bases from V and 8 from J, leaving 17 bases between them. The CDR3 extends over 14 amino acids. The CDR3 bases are TGTGCCAGCAGCTCAAGACAGGCTCGGTTCGGCTACACCTTC. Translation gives CASSSRQARFGYTF. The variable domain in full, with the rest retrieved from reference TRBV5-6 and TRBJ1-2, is DAGVTQSPTHLIKTRGQQVTLRCSPKSGHDTVSWYQQALGQGPQFIFQYYEEEERQRGNFPDRFSGHQFPNYSSELNVNALLLGDSALYLCASSSRQARFGYTFGSGTRLTVV.

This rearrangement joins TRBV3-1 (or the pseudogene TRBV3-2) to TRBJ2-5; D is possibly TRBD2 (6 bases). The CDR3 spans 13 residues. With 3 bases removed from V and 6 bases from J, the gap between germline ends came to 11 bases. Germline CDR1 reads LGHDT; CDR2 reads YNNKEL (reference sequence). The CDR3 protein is CASSQAGRQTQYF. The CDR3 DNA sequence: TGTGCCAGCAGCCAGGCGGGGAGGCAGACCCAGTACTTC.

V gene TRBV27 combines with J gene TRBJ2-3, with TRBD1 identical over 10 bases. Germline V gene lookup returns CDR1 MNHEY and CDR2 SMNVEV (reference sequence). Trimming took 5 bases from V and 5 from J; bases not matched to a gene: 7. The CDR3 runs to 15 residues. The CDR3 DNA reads TGTGCCAGCAGTCTACGACAGGGGGCGGAAGATACGCAGTATTTT. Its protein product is CASSLRQGAEDTQYF.

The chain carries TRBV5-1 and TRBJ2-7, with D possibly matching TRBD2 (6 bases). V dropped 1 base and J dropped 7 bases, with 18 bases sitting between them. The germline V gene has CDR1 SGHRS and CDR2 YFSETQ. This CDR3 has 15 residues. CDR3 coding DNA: TGCGCCAGCAGCTTGAGCGGGCCCCGTATTAAAGAGCAGTACTTC. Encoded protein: CASSLSGPRIKEQYF.

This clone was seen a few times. The CDR3 spells CASRSRDIKGGKLFF. CDR3 nucleotide sequence: TGTGCCAGCAGGTCCCGGGACATAAAAGGGGGAAAACTGTTTTTT. V is TRBV6-6 and J is TRBJ1-4; possible D gene TRBD1, 6 bases. Trimming took off 6 bases at V and 10 bases at J, with 21 bases between the two ends. The germline V gene has CDR1 MNHNY and CDR2 SVGAGI (reference sequence). This CDR3 is 15 amino acids long.

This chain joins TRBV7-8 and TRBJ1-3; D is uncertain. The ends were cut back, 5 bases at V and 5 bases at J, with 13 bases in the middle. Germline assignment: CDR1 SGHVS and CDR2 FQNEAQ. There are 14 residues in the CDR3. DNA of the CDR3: TGTGCCAGCAGCGCATCTTCGGGTCGAAACACCATATATTTT. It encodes CASSASSGRNTIYF.

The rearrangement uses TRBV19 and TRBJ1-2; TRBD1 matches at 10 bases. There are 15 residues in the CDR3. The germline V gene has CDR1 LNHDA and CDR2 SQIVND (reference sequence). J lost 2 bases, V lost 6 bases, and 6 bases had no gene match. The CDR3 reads CASRHPDRGNYGYTF. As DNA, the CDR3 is TGTGCCAGTAGACATCCGGACAGGGGGAACTATGGCTACACCTTC.

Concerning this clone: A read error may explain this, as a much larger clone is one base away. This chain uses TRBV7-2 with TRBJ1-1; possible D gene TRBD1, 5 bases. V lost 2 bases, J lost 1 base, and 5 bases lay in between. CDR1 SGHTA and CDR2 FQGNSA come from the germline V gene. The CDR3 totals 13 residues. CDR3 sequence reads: CASSLRGNTEAFF. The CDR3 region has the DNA TGTGCCAGCAGCTTAAGGGGGAACACTGAAGCTTTCTTT.

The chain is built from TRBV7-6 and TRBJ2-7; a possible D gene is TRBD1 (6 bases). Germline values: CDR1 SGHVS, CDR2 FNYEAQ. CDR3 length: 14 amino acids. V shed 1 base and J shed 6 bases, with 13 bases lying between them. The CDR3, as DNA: TGTGCCAGCAGCTTAGTCAGGGGATCTGGCGAGCAGTACTTC. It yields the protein CASSLVRGSGEQYF.

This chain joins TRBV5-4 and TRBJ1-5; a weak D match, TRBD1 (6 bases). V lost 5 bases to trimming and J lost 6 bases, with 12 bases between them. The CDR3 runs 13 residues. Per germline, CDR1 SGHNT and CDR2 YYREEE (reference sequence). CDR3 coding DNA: TGTGCCAGCAGTTCAGGGGAAAGTCAGCCCCAGCATTTT. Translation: CASSSGESQPQHF.

Here the CDR3 DNA reads TGTGCCAGCAGCTTAGTTCAGGGTAGCCGCACAGATACGCAGTATTTT. It encodes CASSLVQGSRTDTQYF. The V call is TRBV11-2, the J call TRBJ2-3; a possible D gene is TRBD1 (5 bases). V lost 1 base and J lost 1, with 12 bases in between. The CDR3 runs 16 residues. Germline values: CDR1 SGHAT, CDR2 FQNNGV.

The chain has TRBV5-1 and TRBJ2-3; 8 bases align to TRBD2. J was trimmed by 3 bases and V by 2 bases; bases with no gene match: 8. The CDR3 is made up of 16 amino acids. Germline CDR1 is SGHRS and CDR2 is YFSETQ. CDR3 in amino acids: CASSFRGGRGTDTQYF. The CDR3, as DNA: TGCGCCAGCAGCTTCCGGGGGGGACGTGGAACAGATACGCAGTATTTT. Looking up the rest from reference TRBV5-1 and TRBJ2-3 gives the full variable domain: KAGVTQTPRYLIKTRGQQVTLSCSPISGHRSVSWYQQTPGQGLQFLFEYFSETQRNKGNFPGRFSGRQFSNSRSEMNVSTLELGDSALYLCASSFRGGRGTDTQYFGPGTRLTVL.

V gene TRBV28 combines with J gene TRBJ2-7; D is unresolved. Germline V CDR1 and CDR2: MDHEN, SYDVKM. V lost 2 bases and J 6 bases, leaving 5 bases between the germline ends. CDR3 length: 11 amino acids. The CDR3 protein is CASSLGLEQYF. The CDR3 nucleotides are TGTGCCAGCAGTTTAGGGCTCGAGCAGTACTTC.

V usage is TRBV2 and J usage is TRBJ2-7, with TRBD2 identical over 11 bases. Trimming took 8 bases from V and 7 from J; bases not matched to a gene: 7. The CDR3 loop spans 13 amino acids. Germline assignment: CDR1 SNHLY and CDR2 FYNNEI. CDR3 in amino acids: CASGTSGPREQYF. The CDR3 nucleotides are TGTGCCAGCGGGACTAGCGGCCCTCGGGAGCAGTACTTC.

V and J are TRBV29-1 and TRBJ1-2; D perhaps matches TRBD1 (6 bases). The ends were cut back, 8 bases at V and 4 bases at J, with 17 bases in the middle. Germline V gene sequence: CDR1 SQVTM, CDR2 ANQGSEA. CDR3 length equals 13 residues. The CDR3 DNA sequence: TGCAGCACCCAAAACAGGGAAACCTATGGCTACACCTTC. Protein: CSTQNRETYGYTF.

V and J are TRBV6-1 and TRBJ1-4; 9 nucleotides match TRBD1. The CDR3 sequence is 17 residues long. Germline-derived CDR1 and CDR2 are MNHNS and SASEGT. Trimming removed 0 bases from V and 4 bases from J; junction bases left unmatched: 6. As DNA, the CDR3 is TGTGCCAGCAGTGAAGCATGGACGACAGGGGGTAATGAAAAACTGTTTTTT. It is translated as CASSEAWTTGGNEKLFF.

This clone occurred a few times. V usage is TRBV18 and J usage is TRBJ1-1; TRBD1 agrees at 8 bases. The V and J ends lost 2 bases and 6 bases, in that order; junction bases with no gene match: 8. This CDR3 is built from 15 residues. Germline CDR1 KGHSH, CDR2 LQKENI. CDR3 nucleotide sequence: TGTGCCAGCTCACCAAGCGACAGGGGACGGGCTGAAGCTTTCTTT. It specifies CASSPSDRGRAEAFF.

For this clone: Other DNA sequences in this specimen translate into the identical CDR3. CDR3 sequence: CASSLRGLAGPSTDTQYF. DNA of the CDR3: TGTGCCAGCAGCTTAAGGGGATTAGCGGGACCTAGCACAGATACGCAGTATTTT. The chain links TRBV7-6 to TRBJ2-3; 8 bases agree with TRBD2. V was pared by 2 bases and J by 0 bases, with 10 bases of the junction left unmatched. The germline CDR1 and CDR2 sequences are SGHVS and FNYEAQ. This CDR3 comprises 18 residues.

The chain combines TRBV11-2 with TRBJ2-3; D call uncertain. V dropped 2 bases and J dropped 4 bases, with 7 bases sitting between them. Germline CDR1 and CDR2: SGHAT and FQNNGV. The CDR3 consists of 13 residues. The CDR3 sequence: CASSLLYSDTQYF. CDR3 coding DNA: TGTGCCAGCAGCTTACTGTATTCAGATACGCAGTATTTT.

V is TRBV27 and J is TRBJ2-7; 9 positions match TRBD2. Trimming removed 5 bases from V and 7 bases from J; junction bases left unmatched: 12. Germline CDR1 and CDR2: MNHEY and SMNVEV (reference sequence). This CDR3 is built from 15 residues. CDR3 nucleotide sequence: TGTGCCAGCAGTCTCTTAGCGGGGGTCGGGGGAGAGCAGTACTTC. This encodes CASSLLAGVGGEQYF.

The CDR3 DNA follows: TGTGCCAGCAGCATACAGGGGGCGCATGGCACTGAAGCTTTCTTT. This sequence encodes CASSIQGAHGTEAFF. The chain joins TRBV9 to TRBJ1-1; 9 bases line up with TRBD1. The CDR3 spans 15 residues. Unmatched junction bases numbered 8, after V lost 4 bases and J lost 4 bases. Per the germline V gene, CDR1 is SGDLS and CDR2 is YYNGEE.